This T cell receptor beta chain came from a study of T cell changes during pregnancy in multiple sclerosis. Assay: immunoSEQ multiplex PCR; the TCRdb copy retains only in-frame clones and omits some. The sample has 25,000 to 30,000 clones, 70% to 90% seen once. This CDR3 spans 15 amino acids. The germline V gene encodes CDR1 ENHRY and CDR2 SYGVKD. V shed 10 bases, J shed 7 bases, and the junction held 17 bases outside the gene matches. This sequence was found in a female donor with multiple sclerosis, enrolled in a pregnancy study. The rearrangement joins TRBV10-3 to TRBJ2-7, with TRBD1 matching 9 bases. Sample: CD8+ T cells from peripheral blood mononuclear cells, taken in the second trimester of pregnancy. The DNA for the CDR3 is TGTGCCACCGAACCGGGACAGGGAACGAGAAGTGAGCAGTACTTC. This translates into CATEPGQGTRSEQYF.